A single sample is the source of the 9 T cell receptor delta chains below, sequenced in a study of gamma-delta T cells after stem cell transplantation. TCRdb re-called clones from the RT-PCR reads using CATT. This sample has over a thousand delta-chain clones; roughly 12% occur once, and the top ten carry 25% to 30%. The sequencing input was gamma-delta T cells. The origin of the receptors is a human donor. It is not recorded whose cells these are; they may come from a transplant donor.

The table lists this clone with a few counts. TCRdb's entry gives the protein of a much larger clone, which mismatches this DNA's translation at residue 3, likely from a read error; the protein reported here is translated from the DNA. The chain carries TRDV2 and TRDJ1; 11 bases are shared with TRDD3. The germline CDR1 and CDR2 sequences are GEAIGNYY and EKD. This CDR3 is built from 20 residues. The CDR3 reads CAYDLMSAGLGDTSTDKLIF. The CDR3 DNA is TGTGCCTATGACTTGATGTCGGCGGGGCTGGGGGATACATCCACCGATAAACTCATCTTT.

The sample holds a few counts of this clone. The protein that TCRdb holds for this DNA derives from a much larger clone and differs from the translated DNA at residue 7, which likely indicates a read error; the protein shown here is translated from the DNA. The chain recombines TRDV2 with TRDJ3; 9 positions agree with TRDD3. Germline V gives CDR1 GEAIGNYY, CDR2 EKD. J gave up 0 bases and V 1 base, and 9 bases lay outside the gene matches. This CDR3 has 20 amino acids. DNA for the CDR3: TGTGCCTGTGACACAGTACGGGGGGATACCTACTCCTGGGACACCCGACAGATGTTTTTC. This sequence encodes CACDTVRGDTYSWDTRQMFF.

By share, this clone ranks as medium-sized. Given a far larger clone just one base away, this is likely a sequencing read error. J is TRDJ1 and V is TRDV2, with 11 bases fitting TRDD3. Trimming took 3 bases from V and 1 from J; bases not matched to a gene: 18. CDR1 is GEAIGNYY and CDR2 is EKD in the germline V gene. There are 20 residues in the CDR3. The CDR3 sequence is CACDVMSAGLGDTSTDKLIF. CDR3 nucleotides: TGTGCCTGTGACGTGATGTCGGCGGGGCTGGGGGATACATCCACCGATAAACTCATCTTT.

As to this clone: The protein held in TCRdb is that of a much larger clone and does not match this DNA's translation at residue 9, likely because of a read error; the protein shown is translated from the DNA. The genes are TRDV2 and TRDJ1, with 10 bases lining up with TRDD3. CDR3 length: 19 amino acids. Unmatched junction bases numbered 16, after V lost 2 bases and J lost 2 bases. CDR1 and CDR2 (germline): GEAIGNYY, EKD. The CDR3 DNA is TGTGCCTGTGACAGGCTTGCCCCGCATGCACTGGGGGATACCGATAAACTCATCTTT. It encodes CACDRLAPHALGDTDKLIF.

A word on this clone: Given a far larger clone just one base away, this is likely a sequencing read error. Other DNA sequences within the sample encode an identical CDR3. The chain recombines TRDV2 with TRDJ1; 8 nucleotides align to TRDD3. The junction had 11 bases not matched to a gene; V was cut back by 1 base and J by 2 bases. This CDR3 is built from 17 residues. Germline V gives CDR1 GEAIGNYY, CDR2 EKD. CDR3 sequence reads: CACDTIGIRPYTDKLIF. As DNA, the CDR3 is TGTGCCTGTGACACGATCGGGATACGTCCTTATACCGATAAACTCATCTTT.

About this clone: It is likely a read error: a sequence one base away is far more abundant. At the DNA level, this CDR3 is encoded by other sequences in the same sample as well. The chain links TRDV2 to TRDJ1; a weak D match, TRDD3 (6 bases). V lost 3 bases and J 0 bases, leaving 25 bases between the germline ends. This CDR3 has 19 amino acids. The germline gives CDR1 GEAIGNYY, CDR2 EKD. CDR3 loop: CACDAVLGDTLGNTDKLIF. The CDR3 DNA is TGTGCCTGTGACGCTGTACTGGGTGATACGTTGGGTAACACCGATAAACTCATCTTT.

Note on this clone: The TCRdb protein comes from a much larger clone and disagrees with this DNA's translation at residue 15, likely due to a read error; the protein given here is derived from the DNA. The rearrangement joins TRDV2 to TRDJ1; perhaps D is TRDD2 or TRDD3 (7 bases each). CDR3 size: 19 residues. Germline CDR1 reads GEAIGNYY; CDR2 reads EKD. Deletions cut 1 base from V and 7 bases from J, with 30 bases between. CDR3: CACDTAGFPTGAYGAKLIF. The CDR3 nucleotides read TGTGCCTGTGACACGGCGGGCTTTCCTACTGGGGCTTATGGCGCTAAACTCATCTTT.

Regarding this clone: Possible read error: a much larger clone is one base away. The CDR3 coding sequence is TGTGCCTGTGACACCCTCGGGCCCCCCTTACGGGGGGATACGCTTCAGTCCACCGATAAACTCATCTTT. This encodes CACDTLGPPLRGDTLQSTDKLIF. The gene calls are TRDV2 and TRDJ1; 10 bases agree with TRDD3. Germline V gene lookup returns CDR1 GEAIGNYY and CDR2 EKD. V dropped 0 bases and J dropped 1; count of bases not matched to a gene: 25. CDR3 length: 23 amino acids.

Concerning this clone itself: With a far larger clone one base away, a read error is the likely cause. The J gene is TRDJ1, the V gene TRDV2; 8 positions agree with TRDD3. The CDR3 runs to 23 residues. The germline V gene has CDR1 GEAIGNYY and CDR2 EKD. Trimming removed 3 bases from V and 5 bases from J; junction bases left unmatched: 34. The CDR3 DNA reads as TGTGCCTGTGACCCAATGGAATCCTCCCGACCTGGGGGACTCCGGCAGGGATCGGATAAACTCATCTTT. Translation gives CACDPMESSRPGGLRQGSDKLIF.